A single sample is the source of the 10 T cell receptor beta chains below, sequenced in a study of tumor-infiltrating lymphocytes in primary liver carcinoma. The tissue used was unsorted bulk material of about 19-33 mg. RNA and DNA were co-extracted from it with the AllPrep DNA/RNA mini kit. Starting from approximately 500 ng of total RNA, TCR beta cDNA was produced with a primer in the constant region. ARM-PCR was slightly modified, and three nested multiplex PCR rounds with it gave rise to the TCR beta libraries. Each of the first two PCR rounds ran approximately 9 cycles with TRBV1-TRBV30 forward and C-beta reverse primers. Each CDR3 protein gets one entry after TCRdb re-called the multiplex PCR reads with MiXCR. The sample gives some 180,000 distinct CDR3 sequences, about 85% of which show up once; 15% to 20% is in the top ten. Sequenced: tumor tissue from primary liver carcinoma. The source of these receptors is a man aged 35-49 years with primary liver carcinoma and hepatitis B virus infection.

Regarding this clonotype: Germline and junction disagree at one end, which may indicate a read error. The rearrangement joins TRBV4-2 to TRBJ2-7; D may be TRBD2 (6 bases). Germline V lookup: CDR1 LGHNA, CDR2 YNFKEQ. The CDR3 is 16 residues long. The CDR3 is CASSQDRASVYYEQYF. The CDR3 DNA is TGTGCCAGCAGCCAAGATAGGGCTAGCGTGTACTACGAGCAGTACTTT.

Details on this clonotype: One end of the junction does not line up with germline, which may come from a read error. The rearrangement joins TRBV11-3 to TRBJ2-1; D is ambiguous. The germline CDR1 and CDR2 sequences are SGHNT and YENEEA. The CDR3 covers 14 residues. CDR3 region: CASSLGVSNNGQLF. CDR3 nucleotides: TGTGCCAGCAGCTTAGGCGTATCGAACAATGGGCAGTTATTC.

Points on this clonotype: At one of its ends the junction is not consistent with the germline gene, which may arise from a read error. The chain recombines TRBV4-3 with TRBJ2-1, with 12 bases matching TRBD2. The CDR3 is 14 amino acids. Germline lookup yields CDR1 LGHNA and CDR2 YSLEER. For the CDR3, the DNA is TGCGCCAGCAGCCAAGGGACTAGCGGGGATGAACAGTTCTTC. This gives the protein CASSQGTSGDEQFF.

Worth noting for this clonotype: An end of the junction differs from the germline gene, which may be a read error. This rearrangement joins TRBV12-3 or TRBV12-4 to TRBJ2-7, with D possibly matching TRBD2 (6 bases). The CDR3 is 15 residues long. The CDR3 here is CASNPGLGISYEQHF. CDR3 bases: TGTGCCAGCAACCCGGGACTGGGGATCTCATACGAGCAGCACTTC.

Points on this clonotype: A much larger clone differs from this one at a single base, so this may be a read error. J is TRBJ2-7 and V is TRBV28; D gene ambiguous. Germline V CDR1 and CDR2: MDHEN, SYDVKM. CDR3 length equals 13 residues. Trimming removed 9 bases from V and 5 bases from J, with 17 bases in between. In DNA, the CDR3 is TGTGCCAGTTTCACGGGCCGCGGCAACGAGCAGTACTTC. Its protein is CASFTGRGNEQYF.

This clonotype was recorded many times. A single base separates this from a much larger clone, so it may be a read error. The V and J genes are TRBV11-3 and TRBJ2-1, with D tentatively TRBD2 (6 bases). The CDR3 runs 13 residues. Trimming pared 1 base from V and 7 bases from J, leaving 8 bases between. CDR1 is SGHNT and CDR2 is YENEEA in the germline V gene. The CDR3 protein is CASSLGSGNEQFF. The CDR3 coding sequence is TGTGCCAGCAGCTTAGGTAGCGGTAATGAGCAGTTCTTC.

Points on this clonotype: The missing conserved phenylalanine or tryptophan at the end of this CDR3 makes a read error likely. CDR3 in amino acids: CACSGQGPMSGYTY. Written as DNA, the CDR3 is TGCGCCTGCAGTGGACAGGGGCCGATGAGTGGCTACACCTAC. V gene TRBV10-2 combines with J gene TRBJ1-2; 9 positions match TRBD1. This CDR3 contains 14 residues. CDR1 and CDR2 (germline): WSHSY, SAAADI.

Note on this clonotype: Since no conserved phenylalanine or tryptophan closes the CDR3, a read error is the likely cause. The rearrangement uses TRBV5-1 and TRBJ2-1; 8 bases are a match to TRBD2. The trim removed 0 bases at V and 8 bases at J, leaving 10 bases unmatched. Germline CDR1 reads SGHRS; CDR2 reads YFSETQ. The CDR3 spans 16 residues. The CDR3 loop is CASSLVTAGAYDEQFC. The CDR3 coding sequence is TGCGCCAGCAGCTTGGTTACAGCGGGAGCTTACGATGAGCAGTTCTGC.

With regard to this clonotype: Mismatch with germline at one junction end may stem from a read error. The genes are TRBV4-2 and TRBJ2-7; perhaps TRBD2 as D (6 bases). Germline V gene data show CDR1 as LGHNA and CDR2 as YNFKEQ. The CDR3 consists of 17 residues. The CDR3 nucleotides are TGTGCCAACAGCCAAGCGGAGGGTCAGTTTAGCTCCTACGAGCAGTACTTC. It encodes CANSQAEGQFSSYEQYF.

To note about this clonotype: An end of the junction differs from the germline gene, which may be a read error. CDR3 in DNA: TGCAGCGTAGATGGACAGGGGTACACCGGGGAGCTGATTTTT. Translating gives CSVDGQGYTGELIF. The chain recombines TRBV29-1 with TRBJ2-2; 9 bases fit TRBD1. This CDR3 spans 14 amino acids. The germline V gene encodes CDR1 SQVTM and CDR2 ANQGSEA.